The rows below give T cell receptor beta chains drawn from one sample of a study of cytomegalovirus exposure and HLA in healthy donors. Profiled with immunoSEQ multiplex PCR; TCRdb holds only in-frame clones, not every one. The data contain some 150,000 clones, about 73% of them seen just once; the ten biggest clones take up roughly 3.1%. Sequencing input: PBMCs. These receptors came from a man between 35 and 55 years old in good health and CMV-seropositive. Both conserved end residues are part of each CDR3. A D gene is named only where the DNA matches it firmly. The listing skips clone size in some rows; elsewhere it reads once, few, many or a size class.

>-|13|TRBJ2-7|-|TRBV10-3
CAIGLAGTYEQYF
>once|14|TRBJ2-7|-|TRBV6-6
CASSPGGRGYEQYF
>-|13|TRBJ1-1|TRBD1|TRBV5-1
CASSSTGGPEAFF
>few|15|TRBJ1-1|-|TRBV7-9
CASSFRGGVATEAFF
>-|18|TRBJ2-5|TRBD2|TRBV9
CASSVGLAGSSPQETQYF
>-|12|TRBJ2-1|TRBD1|TRBV28
CASSTAGGLQFF
>-|15|TRBJ2-7|TRBD1|TRBV7-8
CASSPGGTGVGEQYF
>-|15|TRBJ2-3|-|TRBV19
CASSMGAGVTDTQYF
>-|16|TRBJ2-7|TRBD1|TRBV6-1
CASSEVGTGFFYEQYF
>few|16|TRBJ1-2|-|TRBV28
CASSLGTGVGSYGYTF
>-|13|TRBJ2-7|TRBD2|TRBV30
CASLAGYSYEQYF
>-|12|TRBJ2-3|-|TRBV9
CASSGSGDTQYF
>few|15|TRBJ2-7|TRBD2|TRBV2
CASSEGLAGVDEQYF
>-|14|TRBJ2-5|TRBD1|TRBV28
CASSLGQGRQTQYF
>once|15|TRBJ2-5|TRBD2|TRBV5-1
CASSLGGGSVETQYF
>once|14|TRBJ1-2|-|TRBV7-6
CASSLDDRIDGYTF
>-|16|TRBJ2-7|TRBD2|TRBV10-2
CASSEGGTSGSYEQYF
>-|15|TRBJ1-2|TRBD1|TRBV9
CASSVEAGGLSGYTF
>-|15|TRBJ2-5|TRBD2|TRBV4-1
CASSQPVAGEETQYF
>-|15|TRBJ2-3|TRBD2|TRBV7-9
CASSPSGSGTDTQYF
>-|12|TRBJ2-5|-|TRBV7-9
CASSLIEGTQYF
>-|13|TRBJ1-1|-|TRBV9
CASSGGLGTEAFF
>-|16|TRBJ2-6|-|TRBV9
CASSVQGSPGANVLTF
>-|16|TRBJ1-2|-|TRBV6-5
CASSYSGAGANYGYTF
>few|16|TRBJ2-5|TRBD2|TRBV2
CASSGRTSGSVETQYF
>-|16|TRBJ2-3|TRBD2|TRBV2
CASTLAGVSSTDTQYF
>once|18|TRBJ1-4|TRBD1|TRBV4-2
CASSQDGRGIETNEKLFF
>-|16|TRBJ2-3|TRBD2|TRBV5-1
CASSLEAGGGTDTQYF
>few|17|TRBJ2-3|TRBD2|TRBV7-8
CASSPALRSGKTDTQYF
>-|16|TRBJ1-5|TRBD1|TRBV10-3
CAIRPEGQGSNQPQHF
>-|14|TRBJ2-3|-|TRBV29-1
CSTVVGQDTDTQYF
>-|15|TRBJ1-2|TRBD1|TRBV9
CASSPGTGLHYGYTF
>-|18|TRBJ2-5|TRBD2|TRBV11-2
CASSFPPKLAGGKETQYF
>once|14|TRBJ2-1|-|TRBV5-6
CASSSSLSYNEQFF
>-|12|TRBJ2-7|-|TRBV7-9
CASSLSLYEQYF
>-|15|TRBJ2-5|TRBD2|TRBV11-2
CASRSTSGTLETQYF
>once|16|TRBJ2-3|-|TRBV2
CASTNQGISSTDTQYF
>-|14|TRBJ2-7|-|TRBV11-3
CASSLDGARYEQYF
>-|16|TRBJ2-1|-|TRBV6-5
CASSYSPGNSGDEQFF
>-|12|TRBJ1-2|TRBD1|TRBV28
CASVDRGYGYTF
>-|17|TRBJ2-6|-|TRBV7-2
CASSLAGGPSGANVLTF
>once|19|TRBJ2-7|TRBD1|TRBV27
CASSFEGQGASGLSYEQYF
>few|18|TRBJ1-2|TRBD1|TRBV7-2
CASSFGGSRGRRGYGYTF
>once|15|TRBJ2-1|TRBD1|TRBV30
CAWSLRDRRDEVQFF
>-|13|TRBJ1-1|-|TRBV13
CASSDRMNTEAFF
>-|14|TRBJ2-2|-|TRBV7-9
CASSWGGDTGELFF